One and the same sample provided the 31 T cell receptor beta chains below, sequenced in a study of blood T cell repertoires in COVID-19. The repertoire was sequenced with immunoSEQ multiplex PCR; TCRdb's copy has only in-frame clones and lacks some. This sample carries hundreds of thousands of clones, 80% to 90% of them seen once, and the ten largest clones take roughly 2%. The sample was PBMCs or T cells enriched from blood (not recorded which). These receptor sequences come from a man aged 30-40 years who had recovered from COVID-19.

The CDR3 sequence: CASSPYGGLGDTGELFF. CDR3 in DNA: TGTGCCAGCAGCCCGTACGGGGGGTTGGGGGACACCGGGGAGCTGTTTTTT. The chain couples TRBV5-6 to TRBJ2-2, with 7 bases that match TRBD2. Per the germline V gene, CDR1 is SGHDT and CDR2 is YYEEEE. CDR3 length: 17 residues. V gave up 4 bases and J gave up 3 bases; unmatched junction bases: 12.

The rearrangement links TRBV2 to TRBJ1-4; the match to TRBD1 covers 9 bases. Looked up from germline, CDR1 is SNHLY and CDR2 is FYNNEI. The CDR3 is 13 amino acids. V lost 11 bases to trimming and J lost 5 bases; unmatched junction nucleotides: 6. CDR3 DNA sequence: TGTGCCGGACAGGGGCGGTTAAATGAAAAACTGTTTTTT. Translation: CAGQGRLNEKLFF.

The chain employs TRBV6-6 and TRBJ2-2, with D tentatively TRBD2 (6 bases). The V end lost 7 bases, the J end lost 4 bases, and 13 bases lay between the germline ends. Germline lookup yields CDR1 MNHNY and CDR2 SVGAGI (reference sequence). The CDR3 runs to 14 residues. CDR3 sequence: CASISWGVTGELFF. The CDR3 coding sequence is TGTGCCAGCATCTCATGGGGGGTCACCGGGGAGCTGTTTTTT.

This clone was seen only once. The V and J genes are TRBV9 and TRBJ2-3; 7 positions match TRBD2. The CDR3 totals 16 residues. CDR1 and CDR2 from the germline V gene are SGDLS and YYNGEE. V gave up 3 bases and J gave up 6 bases; unmatched junction bases: 13. CDR3 nucleotides: TGTGCCAGCAGCGGAAGCGGGGCGAAGATCACGGATACGCAGTATTTT. Protein sequence: CASSGSGAKITDTQYF. Using reference TRBV9 and TRBJ2-3 for the parts outside the CDR3, the full variable domain is DSGVTQTPKHLITATGQRVTLRCSPRSGDLSVYWYQQSLDQGLQFLIQYYNGEERAKGNILERFSAQQFPDLHSELNLSSLELGDSALYFCASSGSGAKITDTQYFGPGTRLTVL.

This chain links TRBV6-5 with TRBJ1-5, with D uncertain. Germline-derived CDR1 and CDR2 are MNHEY and SVGAGI. The V and J ends lost 6 bases and 0 bases respectively, with 6 bases between them. CDR3 size: 13 residues. The CDR3, as DNA: TGTGCCAGCAGCGGAGATAGCAATCAGCCCCAGCATTTT. Its protein product is CASSGDSNQPQHF.

This clone was counted a few times. This chain uses TRBV3-1 (or the pseudogene TRBV3-2) with TRBJ1-2, with D possibly being TRBD1 (6 bases). In germline, CDR1 is LGHDT, CDR2 YNNKEL (reference sequence). V was pared by 5 bases and J by 0 bases, with 16 bases between. There are 16 residues in the CDR3. For the CDR3, the DNA is TGTGCCAGCAGCGACGGAGACCAGGGGCCTAACTATGGCTACACCTTC. It yields the protein CASSDGDQGPNYGYTF.

The chain links TRBV18 to TRBJ1-2; 7 bases are a match to TRBD1. V lost 2 bases to trimming and J lost 4 bases; unmatched junction nucleotides: 7. The germline V gene encodes CDR1 KGHSH and CDR2 LQKENI. CDR3 length: 15 residues. The CDR3 loop is CASSPTQGGVYGYTF. The CDR3 DNA is TGTGCCAGCTCACCAACCCAGGGGGGAGTCTATGGCTACACCTTC.

V usage is TRBV15 and J usage is TRBJ1-3; D possibly corresponds to TRBD1 (6 bases). There are 16 residues in the CDR3. The V gene's germline CDR1 is LNHNV and CDR2 YYDKDF (reference sequence). The V and J ends lost 4 bases and 0 bases respectively, with 13 bases between them. In DNA, the CDR3 is TGTGCCACCAGCACCTGGACAGCAAGCTCTGGAAACACCATATATTTT. Protein product: CATSTWTASSGNTIYF.

Notes on this clone: The identical CDR3 is also encoded by other nucleotide sequences in the sample. V and J are TRBV19 and TRBJ1-5, with 7 bases lining up with TRBD1. CDR1 and CDR2 from the germline V gene are LNHDA and SQIVND (reference sequence). V lost 3 bases and J lost 1; bases outside the gene matches: 3. CDR3 size: 15 residues. In nucleotides, the CDR3 is TGTGCCAGTAGTATTGAGGGGGCCAGCAATCAGCCCCAGCATTTT. Translated: CASSIEGASNQPQHF. Full variable domain (missing parts from reference TRBV19 and TRBJ1-5): DGGITQSPKYLFRKEGQNVTLSCEQNLNHDAMYWYRQDPGQGLRLIYYSQIVNDFQKGDIAEGYSVSREKKESFPLTVTSAQKNPTAFYLCASSIEGASNQPQHFGDGTRLSIL.

The V call is TRBV9, the J call TRBJ2-7, with D maybe TRBD1 (6 bases). CDR1 and CDR2 from the germline V gene are SGDLS and YYNGEE. V was clipped by 0 bases and J by 3 bases, with 10 bases between them. This CDR3 spans 14 amino acids. The CDR3 loop reads CASSVGAGDYEQYF. The CDR3, as DNA: TGTGCCAGCAGCGTAGGGGCAGGGGACTACGAGCAGTACTTC.

This chain uses TRBV28 with TRBJ2-7; maybe TRBD1 (5 bases). V lost 10 bases, J lost 2 bases, and 18 bases lay in between. Germline V gene data show CDR1 as MDHEN and CDR2 as SYDVKM. The CDR3 sequence is 14 residues long. CDR3 region: CATAQRKGPYEQYF. In DNA form, the CDR3 reads TGTGCCACCGCCCAACGGAAGGGGCCCTACGAGCAGTACTTC. The whole variable domain, filled in from reference TRBV28 and TRBJ2-7, reads DVKVTQSSRYLVKRTGEKVFLECVQDMDHENMFWYRQDPGLGLRLIYFSYDVKMKEKGDIPEGYSVSREKKERFSLILESASTNQTSMYLCATAQRKGPYEQYFGPGTRLTVT.

The V and J genes are TRBV9 and TRBJ2-5, with D maybe TRBD2 (6 bases). V was pared by 4 bases and J by 1 base, with 11 bases between. The germline CDR1 and CDR2 sequences are SGDLS and YYNGEE. The length of the CDR3 is 14 residues. The CDR3 DNA is TGTGCCAGCAGCCAAAGTAGCGGCCAAGAGACCCAGTACTTC. Translated, it gives CASSQSSGQETQYF.

This sequence joins TRBV4-2 and TRBJ2-5; TRBD1 matches 7 bases. Trimming removed 0 bases from V and 5 bases from J; junction bases left unmatched: 6. CDR1 and CDR2 from the germline V gene are LGHNA and YNFKEQ. The CDR3 consists of 15 residues. The CDR3 sequence: CASSQESGTVETQYF. In nucleotides, the CDR3 is TGTGCCAGCAGCCAAGAATCCGGGACAGTGGAGACCCAGTACTTC.

The chain employs TRBV16 and TRBJ1-1; 9 bases fit TRBD1. There are 13 residues in the CDR3. V shed 7 bases and J 2 bases; nucleotides not matched to a gene: 2. Looked up from germline, CDR1 is KGHSY and CDR2 is FQNENV. The CDR3 nucleotides read TGTGCCAGCACGGGACAGGGTAACACTGAAGCTTTCTTT. This sequence encodes CASTGQGNTEAFF.

The chain is built from TRBV3-1 (or the pseudogene TRBV3-2) and TRBJ1-2; D uncertain. Between the trimmed V and J ends, which lost 2 bases and 8 bases, there was a span of 12 bases. This CDR3 is built from 13 residues. Germline V gene data show CDR1 as LGHDT and CDR2 as YNNKEL (reference sequence). This CDR3 is CASSQRDLAGYTF. Written as DNA, the CDR3 is TGTGCCAGCAGCCAAAGAGATCTCGCCGGCTACACCTTC.

A single count supports this clone. CDR3 protein: CASSRLGPGGAWDTEAFF. CDR3 nucleotides: TGTGCCAGCAGCCGATTGGGGCCTGGGGGGGCGTGGGACACTGAAGCTTTCTTT. The V call is TRBV11-2, the J call TRBJ1-1, with TRBD1 as a possible D gene (6 bases). Trimming left V 5 bases short and J 3 bases short, with 25 bases between. The CDR3 spans 18 residues. The V gene's germline CDR1 is SGHAT and CDR2 FQNNGV.

V gene TRBV19 combines with J gene TRBJ1-4; 11 nucleotides align to TRBD1. CDR1 LNHDA and CDR2 SQIVND come from the germline V gene (reference sequence). This CDR3 is built from 14 residues. With 10 bases clipped from V and 4 bases from J, the junction kept 5 bases outside the gene matches. The chain's CDR3 is CATHGTGGNEKLFF. The CDR3 DNA sequence: TGTGCCACTCACGGGACAGGGGGTAATGAAAAACTGTTTTTT.

The gene calls are TRBV18 and TRBJ1-2, with 7 bases fitting TRBD1. J was trimmed by 4 bases and V by 3 bases; bases with no gene match: 8. Germline V lookup: CDR1 KGHSH, CDR2 LQKENI. This CDR3 region has 15 residues. CDR3 loop: CASSPSLDRSYGYTF. The CDR3 DNA follows: TGTGCCAGCTCACCCTCTTTGGACAGGAGCTATGGCTACACCTTC.

This chain joins TRBV9 and TRBJ2-1; TRBD2 matches 10 bases. CDR3 length: 15 residues. Germline loops: CDR1 SGDLS, CDR2 YYNGEE. The V segment lost 5 bases and the J segment 5 bases; nucleotides outside the gene matches: 7. The CDR3 sequence is CASSLGGTSDNEQFF. The CDR3 nucleotides read TGTGCCAGCAGTTTAGGGGGGACTAGCGACAATGAGCAGTTCTTC.

This rearrangement joins TRBV6-5 to TRBJ1-6, with TRBD1 matching over 9 bases. The CDR3 length is 14 residues. Unmatched junction bases numbered 2, after V lost 2 bases and J lost 9 bases. Germline CDR1 reads MNHEY; CDR2 reads SVGAGI. CDR3 nucleotides: TGTGCCAGCAGTTACGGGACAGGGTTTTCACCCCTCCACTTT. Its translation is CASSYGTGFSPLHF.

V usage is TRBV6-4 and J usage is TRBJ2-6; D is unresolved. The CDR3 loop spans 15 amino acids. Trimming shortened V by 2 bases and J by 4 bases, and 9 bases separated the two germline ends. The V gene's germline CDR1 is MRHNA and CDR2 SNTAGT. This chain's CDR3 is CASSDTRAGANVLTF. The CDR3, as DNA: TGTGCCAGCAGTGACACAAGAGCGGGGGCCAACGTCCTGACTTTC.

The genes are TRBV5-4 and TRBJ2-7, with 11 bases matching TRBD2. The length of the CDR3 is 13 residues. The germline gives CDR1 SGHNT, CDR2 YYREEE (reference sequence). J was trimmed by 9 bases and V by 4 bases; bases with no gene match: 6. The CDR3 region is CASSTGLAAGQYF. CDR3 coding DNA: TGTGCCAGCAGCACGGGACTAGCGGCCGGGCAGTACTTC.

The chain employs TRBV15 and TRBJ1-1; TRBD1 aligns across 9 bases. Looked up from germline, CDR1 is LNHNV and CDR2 is YYDKDF (reference sequence). The CDR3 has 18 amino acids. Unmatched junction bases numbered 13, after V lost 2 bases and J lost 3 bases. DNA of the CDR3: TGTGCCACCAGCAGATTAGGGACAGGGTCTTCTTTATACACTGAAGCTTTCTTT. The encoded protein is CATSRLGTGSSLYTEAFF.

J is TRBJ2-3 and V is TRBV5-4, with 8 bases aligning to TRBD2. J gave up 3 bases and V 4 bases, and 16 bases lay outside the gene matches. CDR3 size: 18 residues. Germline CDR1 is SGHNT and CDR2 is YYREEE (reference sequence). The CDR3 region has the DNA TGTGCCAGCAGCGCGCGGGGGGTAGCAGGGTATAGGACAGATACGCAGTATTTT. As protein: CASSARGVAGYRTDTQYF.

The chain combines TRBV2 with TRBJ1-4, with no clear D. The CDR3 spans 14 residues. Trimming left V 3 bases short and J 8 bases short, with 13 bases between. Looked up from germline, CDR1 is SNHLY and CDR2 is FYNNEI. The DNA for the CDR3 is TGTGCCAGCAGTGATGGGCAGCTTCGGGAAAAACTGTTTTTT. Amino acids: CASSDGQLREKLFF.

This sequence joins TRBV18 and TRBJ1-5; the D is unclear. Trimming removed 2 bases from V and 2 bases from J, with 16 bases in between. Germline CDR1 reads KGHSH; CDR2 reads LQKENI. The CDR3 loop spans 17 amino acids. The CDR3 region is CASSPSSPVGGNQPQHF. The CDR3 nucleotides read TGTGCCAGCTCACCATCGAGCCCGGTTGGAGGCAATCAGCCCCAGCATTTT.

The chain joins TRBV7-3 to TRBJ1-4; 7 bases map to TRBD1. The CDR3 totals 14 residues. The ends lost 5 bases at V and 4 bases at J; junction bases unmatched: 4. Germline CDR1 SGHTA, CDR2 FQGTGA. CDR3 sequence reads: CASSPSGGNEKLFF. The CDR3 bases are TGTGCCAGCAGCCCCTCAGGGGGTAATGAAAAACTGTTTTTT.

The CDR3 coding sequence is TGTGCCAGCAGCCCCCAGAGAAGCGGGGGGGACACAGATACGCAGTATTTT. The encoded protein is CASSPQRSGGDTDTQYF. The rearrangement links TRBV3-1 (or the pseudogene TRBV3-2) to TRBJ2-3; 10 bases map to TRBD2. The CDR3 has 17 amino acids. Trimming cost V 4 bases and J 2 bases; bases outside gene matches: 9. Germline V lookup: CDR1 LGHDT, CDR2 YNNKEL (reference sequence).

This clone was observed once. The chain links TRBV7-9 to TRBJ2-3, with 14 bases lining up with TRBD2. Germline CDR1 reads SEHNR; CDR2 reads FQNEAQ (reference sequence). J gave up 6 bases and V 4 bases, and 0 bases lay outside the gene matches. This CDR3 has 14 residues. CDR3: CASSWTSGGDTQYF. DNA for the CDR3: TGTGCCAGCAGCTGGACTAGCGGGGGGGATACGCAGTATTTT. The full variable domain, rest sourced from reference TRBV7-9 and TRBJ2-3, is DTGVSQNPRHKITKRGQNVTFRCDPISEHNRLYWYRQTLGQGPEFLTYFQNEAQLEKSRLLSDRFSAERPKGSFSTLEIQRTEQGDSAMYLCASSWTSGGDTQYFGPGTRLTVL.

The chain joins TRBV5-1 to TRBJ1-3, with unresolved D. Trimming took 3 bases from V and 0 from J, leaving 16 bases between them. The germline CDR1 and CDR2 sequences are SGHRS and YFSETQ. The CDR3 is 17 residues long. CDR3 amino acids: CASSSGVDLRSGNTIYF. The CDR3 DNA reads as TGCGCCAGCAGCTCCGGGGTGGATCTCCGCTCTGGAAACACCATATATTTT.

This chain uses TRBV20-1 with TRBJ1-2, with TRBD1 as a possible D gene (6 bases). The germline V gene encodes CDR1 DFQATT and CDR2 SNEGSKA (reference sequence). This CDR3 has 14 amino acids. V lost 3 bases and J 2 bases, leaving 13 bases between the germline ends. The DNA for the CDR3 is TGCAGTGCTAGTCCGGGGGGCGGCAACTATGGCTACACCTTC. Its translation: CSASPGGGNYGYTF.